This T cell receptor (beta chain) was identified in a study of T-cell reconstitution after alpha-beta-depleted transplantation in children. The V end was cut by 1 base, the J end by 2 bases, with 9 bases between. The CDR3 has 14 residues. Looked up from germline, CDR1 is LGHNA and CDR2 is YSLEER. As it was prepared, the TCRbeta library received unique molecular identifiers. TCRdb reprocessed the PCR reads with MiXCR, giving one entry per CDR3 protein. The sample yields under 20,000 distinct CDR3 sequences, around 13% seen once. Details on this clonotype: The antigen is undetermined.

General study findings and limits: Diversity of TCRbeta at day 60 was high in some patients, arising from surviving recipient T cells and thymic progenitors. Fresh T-cell production supplied most of the T-cell counts and diversity seen one year after transplant. Several hundred graft clones that had expanded were reportedly the source of alpha-beta T cells about two months after transplant.

The receptor was isolated from a female patient aged 2-9 years who had a stem cell transplant for congenital amegakaryocytic thrombocytopenia, so the T cells may come from the graft donor. The V gene is TRBV4-3, the J gene TRBJ2-7; D not certain. Sequencing was performed on PBMCs, mostly from graft donor cells, taken 60 days after TCRalphabeta/CD19-depleted stem cell transplant. CDR3 protein: CASSQGLTTYEQYF. The CDR3 DNA reads TGCGCCAGCAGCCAAGGTTTGACAACCTACGAGCAGTACTTC.